Listed here are 15 T cell receptor beta chains from one sample, sequenced in a study of human T cells and chemical hapten exposure. The time point was: patch test 2, 6 weeks after DPC sensitization. Treatment here: therapeutic diphenylcyclopropenone sensitization with weekly scalp DPC. Each CDR3 protein gets one entry after TCRdb re-called the RACE reads with MiXCR. The sample yields about 350,000 distinct CDR3 sequences, 6% to 7% seen once. Here the sequenced sample was whole blood, taken in connection with sensitization to the hapten diphenylcyclopropenone (DPC). All receptors come from a woman younger than 30 with alopecia areata. Some clones in this sample may be carry-over from other donors' samples.

Notes on this clonotype: Mismatch with germline at one junction end may stem from a read error. The V call is TRBV28, the J call TRBJ1-5; TRBD1 is a possible D gene (6 bases). The CDR3 has 15 residues. Germline-derived CDR1 and CDR2 are MDHEN and SYDVKM. CDR3 amino acids: CACSFRRRGSQPQHF. For the CDR3, the DNA is TGTGCCTGCAGTTTTCGCCGGAGGGGGAGTCAGCCCCAGCATTTT. Supplemented by reference TRBV28 and TRBJ1-5, the full variable domain reads DVKVTQSSRYLVKRTGEKVFLECVQDMDHENMFWYRQDPGLGLRLIYFSYDVKMKEKGDIPEGYSVSREKKERFSLILESASTNQTSMYLCACSFRRRGSQPQHFGDGTRLSIL.

This clonotype occurred a few times. The chain links TRBV2 to TRBJ1-2; D is uncertain. V lost 5 bases and J lost 3, with 10 bases in between. Germline V CDR1 and CDR2: SNHLY, FYNNEI. The CDR3 has 13 amino acids. CDR3 bases: TGTGCCAGCAGTCGTCCAGAATACTATGGCTACACCTTC. Residues: CASSRPEYYGYTF.

This clonotype occurred many times. The V and J genes are TRBV4-1 and TRBJ2-1; TRBD2 aligns across 13 bases. With V trimmed by 4 bases and J by 8 bases, 11 bases remained unmatched. This CDR3 is built from 17 residues. Per the germline V gene, CDR1 is MGHRA and CDR2 is YSYEKL. The CDR3 DNA sequence: TGCGCCAGCAGCCTACCAGCACTAGCGGGGGGGCAGCATGAGCAGTTCTTC. This translates into CASSLPALAGGQHEQFF.

The chain couples TRBV6-2 or TRBV6-3 to TRBJ2-3; maybe TRBD1 (5 bases). Deletions cut 2 bases from V and 5 bases from J, with 11 bases between. The CDR3 is 14 amino acids. Germline CDR1 is MNHEY and CDR2 is SVGEGT. CDR3 nucleotides: TGTGCCAGCAGTTACCGGCAGGGTAGAGATACGCAGTATTTT. Residues: CASSYRQGRDTQYF.

The J gene is TRBJ2-1, the V gene TRBV6-6, with D possibly TRBD2 on 5 matching bases. Between the trimmed V and J ends, which lost 7 bases and 7 bases, there was a span of 17 bases. There are 14 residues in the CDR3. Germline lookup yields CDR1 MNHNY and CDR2 SVGAGI (reference sequence). The DNA for the CDR3 is TGTGCCAGCATCCCCCTAGGCCGCGGGAATGAGCAGTTCTTC. Its translation: CASIPLGRGNEQFF.

This clonotype was recorded at least ten times. The CDR3 DNA reads as TGCGCCAGCAGCCAAGCATCAGGGGTAAAGAGTTCACCCCTCCACTTT. This gives the protein CASSQASGVKSSPLHF. The rearrangement uses TRBV4-3 and TRBJ1-6, with TRBD1 as a possible D gene (6 bases). The CDR3 has 16 residues. Germline lookup yields CDR1 LGHNA and CDR2 YSLEER. Trimming removed 1 base from V and 9 bases from J, with 16 bases in between.

This clonotype was found a few times. The V gene is TRBV10-3, the J gene TRBJ2-7; tentatively, D is TRBD2 (5 bases). Germline CDR1 and CDR2: ENHRY and SYGVKD. Trimming left V 0 bases short and J 0 bases short, with 9 bases between. This CDR3 is 15 amino acids long. The CDR3 nucleotides read TGTGCCATCAGTGAGTCGACGGGAAGCTCCTACGAGCAGTACTTC. It yields the protein CAISESTGSSYEQYF.

This chain connects TRBV6-5 to TRBJ2-5, with D tentatively TRBD2 (5 bases). Trimming took 4 bases from V and 7 from J, leaving 22 bases between them. The V gene's germline CDR1 is MNHEY and CDR2 SVGAGI. The CDR3 contains 16 residues. The CDR3 nucleotides are TGTGCCAGCAGTTTCAAAGGACTCCGCGTACCAGGGACCCAGTACTTC. Encoded protein: CASSFKGLRVPGTQYF.

Many counts were recorded for this clonotype. This chain connects TRBV27 to TRBJ1-1; 7 bases align to TRBD1. Germline CDR1 is MNHEY and CDR2 is SMNVEV (reference sequence). J gave up 3 bases and V 2 bases, and 18 bases lay outside the gene matches. CDR3 length: 19 residues. The CDR3 nucleotides read TGTGCCAGCAGTTTAAACCCGACAGGGTTGGTGTTCAGGTACACTGAAGCTTTCTTT. It is translated as CASSLNPTGLVFRYTEAFF.

The V and J genes are TRBV5-1 and TRBJ1-2; no firm D call. Trimming took 5 bases from V and 14 from J, leaving 22 bases between them. The CDR3 has 13 amino acids. Germline V CDR1 and CDR2: SGHRS, YFSETQ. CDR3 nucleotides: TGCGCCAGCAGAATTGACCGGAGACGAGAAGTAACCTTC. Encoded protein: CASRIDRRREVTF. Combining the CDR3 with reference TRBV5-1 and TRBJ1-2 gives the whole variable domain KAGVTQTPRYLIKTRGQQVTLSCSPISGHRSVSWYQQTPGQGLQFLFEYFSETQRNKGNFPGRFSGRQFSNSRSEMNVSTLELGDSALYLCASRIDRRREVTFGSGTRLTVV.

The chain is built from TRBV5-1 and TRBJ2-3; 11 nucleotides match TRBD2. J lost 5 bases, V lost 1 base, and 9 bases had no gene match. Looked up from germline, CDR1 is SGHRS and CDR2 is YFSETQ. This CDR3 contains 17 residues. The DNA of the CDR3 is TGCGCCAGCAGCTTGTCGGTTAGCGGGGGGGCAGGAGATACGCAGTATTTT. The encoded protein is CASSLSVSGGAGDTQYF.

V usage is TRBV11-2 and J usage is TRBJ2-1; 10 nucleotides align to TRBD1. The CDR3 has 17 amino acids. With V trimmed by 1 base and J by 1 base, 4 bases remained unmatched. Germline V gene data show CDR1 as SGHAT and CDR2 as FQNNGV. This CDR3 is CASSLGGTGASYNEQFF. In nucleotides, the CDR3 is TGTGCCAGCAGCTTAGGAGGGACAGGGGCGTCCTACAATGAGCAGTTCTTC.

This chain joins TRBV6-2 or TRBV6-3 and TRBJ2-1; D is unresolved. Deletions cut 0 bases from V and 12 bases from J, with 6 bases between. This CDR3 region has 11 residues. Germline assignment: CDR1 MNHEY and CDR2 SVGEGT. In DNA form, the CDR3 reads TGTGCCAGCAGTTACTCGGTGGCGCAGTTCTTC. Protein sequence: CASSYSVAQFF.

This clonotype was recorded a few times. The V call is TRBV18, the J call TRBJ1-4; D gene uncertain. CDR1 and CDR2 from the germline V gene are KGHSH and LQKENI. Trimming stripped 5 bases from V and 2 bases from J, with 12 bases between. The CDR3 spans 15 residues. The CDR3, as DNA: TGTGCCAGCTCAACGTCCTCGGTCACTAATGAAAAACTGTTTTTT. It is translated as CASSTSSVTNEKLFF.

This chain links TRBV5-1 with TRBJ2-7, with unresolved D. Germline CDR1 and CDR2: SGHRS and YFSETQ. The length of the CDR3 is 14 residues. The ends were cut back, 4 bases at V and 2 bases at J, with 13 bases in the middle. The CDR3 coding sequence is TGCGCCAGCAGCGTCCTAGGACGGACCTACGAGCAGTACTTC. As protein: CASSVLGRTYEQYF.